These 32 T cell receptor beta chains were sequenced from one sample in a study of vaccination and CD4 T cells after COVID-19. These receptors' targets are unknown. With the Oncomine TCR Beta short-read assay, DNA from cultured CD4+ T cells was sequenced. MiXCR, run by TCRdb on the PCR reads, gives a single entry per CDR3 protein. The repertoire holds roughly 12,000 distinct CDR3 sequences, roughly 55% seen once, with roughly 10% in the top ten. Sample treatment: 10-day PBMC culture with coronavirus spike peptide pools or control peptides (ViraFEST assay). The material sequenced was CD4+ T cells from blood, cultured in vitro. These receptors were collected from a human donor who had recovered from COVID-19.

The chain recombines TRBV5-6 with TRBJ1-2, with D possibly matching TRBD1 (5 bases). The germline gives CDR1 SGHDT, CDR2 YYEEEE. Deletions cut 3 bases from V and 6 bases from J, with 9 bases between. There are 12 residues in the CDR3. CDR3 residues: CASSWGTHGYTF. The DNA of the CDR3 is TGTGCCAGCAGCTGGGGGACGCATGGCTACACCTTC.

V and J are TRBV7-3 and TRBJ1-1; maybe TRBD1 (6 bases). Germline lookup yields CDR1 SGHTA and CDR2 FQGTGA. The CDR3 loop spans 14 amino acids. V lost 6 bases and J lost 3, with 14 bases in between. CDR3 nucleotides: TGTGCCAGCAGGTTCGATAACAGGGACACTGAAGCTTTCTTT. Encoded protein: CASRFDNRDTEAFF.

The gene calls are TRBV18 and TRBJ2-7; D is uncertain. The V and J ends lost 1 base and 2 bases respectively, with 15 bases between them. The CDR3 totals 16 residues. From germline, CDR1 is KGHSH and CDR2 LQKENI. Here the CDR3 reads CASSPRSEQNTYEQYF. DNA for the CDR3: TGTGCCAGCTCACCACGATCGGAACAGAATACCTACGAGCAGTACTTC.

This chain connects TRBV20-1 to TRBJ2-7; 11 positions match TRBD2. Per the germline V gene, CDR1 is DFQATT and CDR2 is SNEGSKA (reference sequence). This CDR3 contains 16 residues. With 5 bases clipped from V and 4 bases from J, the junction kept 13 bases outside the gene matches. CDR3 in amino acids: CSALGLAEIRFYEQYF. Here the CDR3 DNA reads TGCAGTGCTCTGGGACTAGCGGAGATCCGCTTTTACGAGCAGTACTTC.

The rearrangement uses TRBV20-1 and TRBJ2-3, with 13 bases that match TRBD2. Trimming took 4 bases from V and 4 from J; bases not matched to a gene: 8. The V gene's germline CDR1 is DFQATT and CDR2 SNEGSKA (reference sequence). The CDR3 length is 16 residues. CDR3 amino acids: CSATRTSGSSADTQYF. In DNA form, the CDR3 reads TGCAGTGCTACTAGGACTAGCGGGAGTTCCGCAGATACGCAGTATTTT.

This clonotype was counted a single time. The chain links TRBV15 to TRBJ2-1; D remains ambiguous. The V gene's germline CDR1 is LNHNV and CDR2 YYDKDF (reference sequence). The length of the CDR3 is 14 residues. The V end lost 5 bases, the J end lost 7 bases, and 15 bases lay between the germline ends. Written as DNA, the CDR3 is TGTGCCACCAGCTTGGAGCTTCGGCTTAATGAGCAGTTCTTC. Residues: CATSLELRLNEQFF. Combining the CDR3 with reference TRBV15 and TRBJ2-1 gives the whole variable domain DAMVIQNPRYQVTQFGKPVTLSCSQTLNHNVMYWYQQKSSQAPKLLFHYYDKDFNNEADTPDNFQSRRPNTSFCFLDIRSPGLGDTAMYLCATSLELRLNEQFFGPGTRLTVL.

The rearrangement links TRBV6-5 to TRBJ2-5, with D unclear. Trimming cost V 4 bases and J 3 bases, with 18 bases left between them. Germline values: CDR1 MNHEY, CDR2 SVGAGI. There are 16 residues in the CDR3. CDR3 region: CASSSTSPTREETQYF. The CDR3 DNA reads TGTGCCAGCAGTTCGACCTCCCCAACTCGGGAAGAGACCCAGTACTTC.

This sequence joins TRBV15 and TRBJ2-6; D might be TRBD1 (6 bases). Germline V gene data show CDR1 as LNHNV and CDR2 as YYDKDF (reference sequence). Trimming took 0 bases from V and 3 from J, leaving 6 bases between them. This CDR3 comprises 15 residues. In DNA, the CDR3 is TGTGCCACCAGCAGAGACAGGGGTGGGGCCAACGTCCTGACTTTC. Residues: CATSRDRGGANVLTF. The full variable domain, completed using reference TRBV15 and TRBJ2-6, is DAMVIQNPRYQVTQFGKPVTLSCSQTLNHNVMYWYQQKSSQAPKLLFHYYDKDFNNEADTPDNFQSRRPNTSFCFLDIRSPGLGDTAMYLCATSRDRGGANVLTFGAGSRLTVL.

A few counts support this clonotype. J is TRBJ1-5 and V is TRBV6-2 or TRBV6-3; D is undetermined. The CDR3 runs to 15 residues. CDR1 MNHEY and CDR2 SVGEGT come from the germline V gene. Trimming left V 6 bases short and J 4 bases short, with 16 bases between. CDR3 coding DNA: TGTGCCAGCAGAGGCCTGCGATCCGCTAATCAGCCCCAGCATTTT. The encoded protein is CASRGLRSANQPQHF.

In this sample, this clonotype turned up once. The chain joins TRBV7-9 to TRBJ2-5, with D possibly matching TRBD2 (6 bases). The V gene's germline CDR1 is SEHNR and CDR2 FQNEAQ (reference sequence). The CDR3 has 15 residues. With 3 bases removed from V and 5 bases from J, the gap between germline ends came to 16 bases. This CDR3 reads CASSLGGGIGETQYF. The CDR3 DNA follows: TGTGCCAGCAGCTTGGGTGGAGGGATTGGGGAGACCCAGTACTTC.

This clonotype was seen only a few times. The CDR3 DNA reads as TGTGCCAGCAGTTTGACTAGCGGGAGCACAGATACGCAGTATTTT. Protein product: CASSLTSGSTDTQYF. The gene calls are TRBV6-2 or TRBV6-3 and TRBJ2-3; 10 bases match TRBD2. The ends lost 4 bases at V and 0 bases at J; junction bases unmatched: 1. The CDR3 has 15 residues. The germline CDR1 and CDR2 sequences are MNHEY and SVGEGT.

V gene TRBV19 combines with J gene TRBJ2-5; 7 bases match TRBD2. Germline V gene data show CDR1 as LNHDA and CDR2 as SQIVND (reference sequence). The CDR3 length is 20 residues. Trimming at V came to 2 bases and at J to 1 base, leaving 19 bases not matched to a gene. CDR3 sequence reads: CASSITSYGGRALPQETQYF. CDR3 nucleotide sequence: TGTGCCAGTAGTATAACATCTTACGGAGGGAGGGCCCTCCCCCAAGAGACCCAGTACTTC. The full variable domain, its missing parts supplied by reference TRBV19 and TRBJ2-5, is DGGITQSPKYLFRKEGQNVTLSCEQNLNHDAMYWYRQDPGQGLRLIYYSQIVNDFQKGDIAEGYSVSREKKESFPLTVTSAQKNPTAFYLCASSITSYGGRALPQETQYFGPGTRLLVL.

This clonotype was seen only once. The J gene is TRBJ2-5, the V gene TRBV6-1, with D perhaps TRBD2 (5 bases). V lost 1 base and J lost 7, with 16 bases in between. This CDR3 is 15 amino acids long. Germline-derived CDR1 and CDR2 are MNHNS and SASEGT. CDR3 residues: CASSEEVALSGTQYF. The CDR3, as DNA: TGTGCCAGCAGTGAAGAGGTAGCGCTATCGGGGACCCAGTACTTC.

The CDR3 nucleotides are TGCGCCAGCAGCCTCTTGCTTGGGGAGCAGTTCTTC. It yields the protein CASSLLLGEQFF. The chain carries TRBV4-1 and TRBJ2-1, with D hard to call. This CDR3 has 12 residues. Germline CDR1 reads MGHRA; CDR2 reads YSYEKL. V lost 4 bases to trimming and J lost 10 bases, with 11 bases between them.

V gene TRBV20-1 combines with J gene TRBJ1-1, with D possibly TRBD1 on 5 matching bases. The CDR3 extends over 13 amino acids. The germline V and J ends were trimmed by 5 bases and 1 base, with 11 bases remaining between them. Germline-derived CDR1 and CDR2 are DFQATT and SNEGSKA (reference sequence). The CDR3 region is CSAWDRKNTEAFF. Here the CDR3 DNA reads TGCAGTGCTTGGGACCGGAAGAACACTGAAGCTTTCTTT.

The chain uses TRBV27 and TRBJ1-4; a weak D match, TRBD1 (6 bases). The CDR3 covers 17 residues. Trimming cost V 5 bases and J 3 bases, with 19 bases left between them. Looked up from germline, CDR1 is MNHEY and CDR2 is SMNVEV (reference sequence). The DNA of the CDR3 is TGTGCCAGCAGTACGACAGGCTTCCAGAGGCCTAATGAAAAACTGTTTTTT. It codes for CASSTTGFQRPNEKLFF.

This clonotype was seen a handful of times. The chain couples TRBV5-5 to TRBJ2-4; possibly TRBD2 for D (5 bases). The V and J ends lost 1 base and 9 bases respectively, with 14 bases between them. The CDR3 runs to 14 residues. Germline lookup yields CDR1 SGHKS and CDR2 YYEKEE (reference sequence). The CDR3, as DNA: TGTGCCAGCAGCTTGACCGCCGGGGTGGGCATTCAGTACTTC. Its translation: CASSLTAGVGIQYF.

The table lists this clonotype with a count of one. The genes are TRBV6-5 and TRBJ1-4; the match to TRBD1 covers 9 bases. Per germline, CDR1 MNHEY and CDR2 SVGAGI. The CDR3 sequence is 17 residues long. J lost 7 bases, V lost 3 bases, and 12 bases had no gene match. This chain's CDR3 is CASSYTLVGTGIEKLFF. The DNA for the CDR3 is TGTGCCAGCAGTTATACGTTAGTCGGGACAGGGATTGAAAAACTGTTTTTT.

The CDR3 sequence: CASSTTGEGETQYF. DNA of the CDR3: TGTGCCAGCAGCACGACAGGGGAAGGAGAGACCCAGTACTTC. V usage is TRBV6-1 and J usage is TRBJ2-5; TRBD1 matches 8 bases. The CDR3 runs to 14 residues. From germline, CDR1 is MNHNS and CDR2 SASEGT. After removal of 6 bases from V and 4 bases from J, the junction contained 7 bases not matched to a gene.

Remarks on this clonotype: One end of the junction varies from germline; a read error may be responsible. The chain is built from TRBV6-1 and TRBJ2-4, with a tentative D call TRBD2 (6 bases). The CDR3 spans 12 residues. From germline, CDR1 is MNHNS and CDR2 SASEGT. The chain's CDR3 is CASREAGRLSYF. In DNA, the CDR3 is TGTGCCAGCAGAGAAGCGGGCCGCCTGTCTTACTTC.

In DNA, the CDR3 is TGCAGTGCTAGAGGCTCTGACAGGAGGGAAGTCTACGAGCAGTACTTC. The encoded protein is CSARGSDRREVYEQYF. This sequence joins TRBV20-1 and TRBJ2-7; perhaps D is TRBD1 or TRBD2 (6 bases each). This CDR3 region has 16 residues. Per the germline V gene, CDR1 is DFQATT and CDR2 is SNEGSKA (reference sequence). Trimming took 1 base from V and 3 from J, leaving 19 bases between them.

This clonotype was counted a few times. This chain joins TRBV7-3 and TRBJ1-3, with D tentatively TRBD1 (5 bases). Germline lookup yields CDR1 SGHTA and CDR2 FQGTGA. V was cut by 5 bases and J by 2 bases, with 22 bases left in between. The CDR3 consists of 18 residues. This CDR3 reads CASSPLRSPLGAGNTIYF. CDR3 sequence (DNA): TGTGCCAGCAGCCCCCTAAGGTCCCCGTTAGGGGCTGGAAACACCATATATTTT.

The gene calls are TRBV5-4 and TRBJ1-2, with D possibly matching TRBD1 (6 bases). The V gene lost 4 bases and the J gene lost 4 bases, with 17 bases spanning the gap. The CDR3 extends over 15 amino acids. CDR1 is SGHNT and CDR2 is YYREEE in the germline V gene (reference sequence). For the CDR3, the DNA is TGTGCCAGCAGCGGGAGGGGGGCGGTGGTCTATGGCTACACCTTC. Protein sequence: CASSGRGAVVYGYTF.

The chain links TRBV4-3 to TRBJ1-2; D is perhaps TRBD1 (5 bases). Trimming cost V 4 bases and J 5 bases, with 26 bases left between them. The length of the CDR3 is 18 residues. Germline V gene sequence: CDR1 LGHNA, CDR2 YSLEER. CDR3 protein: CASSPKDYSVMGEYGYTF. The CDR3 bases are TGCGCCAGCAGCCCGAAAGATTATTCGGTCATGGGGGAGTATGGCTACACCTTC.

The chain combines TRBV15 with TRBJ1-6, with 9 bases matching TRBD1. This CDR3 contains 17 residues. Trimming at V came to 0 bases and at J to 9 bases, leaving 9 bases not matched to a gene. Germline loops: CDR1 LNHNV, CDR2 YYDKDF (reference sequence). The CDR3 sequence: CATSRDRPTGGSSPLHF. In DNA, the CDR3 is TGTGCCACCAGCAGAGATCGCCCGACAGGGGGATCTTCACCCCTCCACTTT.

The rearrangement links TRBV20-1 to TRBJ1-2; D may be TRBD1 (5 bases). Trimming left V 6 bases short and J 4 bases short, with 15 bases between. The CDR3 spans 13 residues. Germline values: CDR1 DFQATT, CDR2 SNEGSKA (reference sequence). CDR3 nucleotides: TGCAGTGCGCATGTGGGGGGACTCTATGGCTACACCTTC. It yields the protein CSAHVGGLYGYTF.

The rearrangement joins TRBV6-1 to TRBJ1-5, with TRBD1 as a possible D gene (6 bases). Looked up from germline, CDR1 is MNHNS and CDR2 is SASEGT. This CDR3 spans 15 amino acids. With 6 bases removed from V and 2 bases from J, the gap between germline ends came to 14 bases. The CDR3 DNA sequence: TGTGCCAGCAGCAGATCAGGGGTAGGCAATCAGCCCCAGCATTTT. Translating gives CASSRSGVGNQPQHF.

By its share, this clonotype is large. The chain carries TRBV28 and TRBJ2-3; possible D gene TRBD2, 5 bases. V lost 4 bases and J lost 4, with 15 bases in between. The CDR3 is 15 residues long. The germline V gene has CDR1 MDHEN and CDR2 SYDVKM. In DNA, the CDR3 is TGTGCCAGCAGTTACGCCCTAGAGAGGGCAGATACGCAGTATTTT. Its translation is CASSYALERADTQYF.

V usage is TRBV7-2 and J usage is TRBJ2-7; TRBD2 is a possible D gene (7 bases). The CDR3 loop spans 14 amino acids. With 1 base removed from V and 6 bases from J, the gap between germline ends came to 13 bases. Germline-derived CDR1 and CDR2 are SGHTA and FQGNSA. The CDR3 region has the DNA TGTGCCAGCAGCTTAGGGAGAGGGGGGGGCGAGCAGTACTTC. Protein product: CASSLGRGGGEQYF.

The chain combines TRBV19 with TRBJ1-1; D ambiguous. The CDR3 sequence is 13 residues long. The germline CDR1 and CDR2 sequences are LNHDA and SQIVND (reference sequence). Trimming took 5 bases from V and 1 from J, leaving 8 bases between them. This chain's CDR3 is CASSFRQNTEAFF. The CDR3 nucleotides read TGTGCCAGTAGTTTCCGACAGAACACTGAAGCTTTCTTT.

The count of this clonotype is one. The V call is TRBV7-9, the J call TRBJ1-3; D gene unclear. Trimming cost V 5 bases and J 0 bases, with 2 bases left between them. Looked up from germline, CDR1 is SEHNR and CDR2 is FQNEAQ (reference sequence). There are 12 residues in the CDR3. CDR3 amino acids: CASSASGNTIYF. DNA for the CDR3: TGTGCCAGCAGCGCCTCTGGAAACACCATATATTTT.

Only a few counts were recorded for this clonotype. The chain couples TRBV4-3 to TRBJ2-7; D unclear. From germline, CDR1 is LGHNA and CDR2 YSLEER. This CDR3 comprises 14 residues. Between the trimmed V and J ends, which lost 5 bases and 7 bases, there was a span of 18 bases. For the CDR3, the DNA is TGCGCCAGCAGCATGACCGCAGATCCTCGAGAGCAGTACTTC. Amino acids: CASSMTADPREQYF.